These 8 T cell receptor beta chains originate from one sample sequenced in a study of OX40 agonist ivuxolimab in advanced cancers. This table comes from immunoSEQ multiplex PCR, and its TCRdb copy is limited to in-frame clones, with some not included. Of roughly 150,000 clones listed, approximately 94% are singletons. The source material was CD4+ or CD8+ T cells sorted from blood, sampled in a trial of the OX40 agonist ivuxolimab. The receptors stem from an adult with an advanced solid tumor such as melanoma, head and neck, liver or kidney cancer.

V is TRBV25-1 and J is TRBJ1-1; 8 nucleotides align to TRBD1. Looked up from germline, CDR1 is MGHDK and CDR2 is SYGVNS. The CDR3 is 18 residues long. The V gene end was trimmed by 1 base and the J gene end by 6 bases; junction bases not matched to a gene: 16. In nucleotides, the CDR3 is TGTGCCAGCAGTGAATCCAGGGGGCCCGTCGGGTTAGTGGCTGAAGCTTTCTTT. Amino acids: CASSESRGPVGLVAEAFF.

The CDR3 DNA reads TGTGCCAGCAGCTTTATCCCCGTGCGAGCGGCGAACACTGAAGCTTTCTTT. This gives the protein CASSFIPVRAANTEAFF. The V and J genes are TRBV5-5 and TRBJ1-1, with no clear D. Trimming pared 2 bases from V and 1 base from J, leaving 18 bases between. This CDR3 region has 17 residues. The germline gives CDR1 SGHKS, CDR2 YYEKEE (reference sequence).

The chain recombines TRBV5-1 with TRBJ2-2; 11 bases are a match to TRBD2. This CDR3 spans 16 amino acids. Trimming at V came to 0 bases and at J to 4 bases, leaving 2 bases not matched to a gene. Germline CDR1 SGHRS, CDR2 YFSETQ. This CDR3 is CASSLDTSGGTGELFF. The CDR3 DNA reads as TGCGCCAGCAGCTTGGATACTAGCGGGGGCACCGGGGAGCTGTTTTTT.

This chain joins TRBV4-1 and TRBJ1-5; unclear D gene. V lost 0 bases, J lost 2 bases, and 17 bases lay in between. CDR1 is MGHRA and CDR2 is YSYEKL in the germline V gene. The CDR3 spans 18 residues. The CDR3 loop is CASSQDGPPRWGNQPQHF. CDR3 in DNA: TGCGCCAGCAGCCAAGACGGGCCCCCCCGGTGGGGCAATCAGCCCCAGCATTTT.

The chain has TRBV5-8 and TRBJ2-1; TRBD1 aligns across 7 bases. The V gene end was trimmed by 1 base and the J gene end by 7 bases; junction bases not matched to a gene: 5. This CDR3 has 14 residues. In germline, CDR1 is SGHTS, CDR2 YDEGEE. CDR3 protein: CASSLTGVLNEQFF. For the CDR3, the DNA is TGTGCCAGCAGCTTGACAGGGGTACTAAATGAGCAGTTCTTC.

The rearrangement uses TRBV25-1 and TRBJ1-3; D is ambiguous. The CDR3 has 13 amino acids. CDR1 is MGHDK, CDR2 SYGVNS, per germline. With 3 bases removed from V and 4 bases from J, the gap between germline ends came to 7 bases. CDR3 residues: CASSEVGGNTIYF. The CDR3 nucleotides read TGTGCCAGCAGTGAGGTAGGGGGAAACACCATATATTTT.

V and J are TRBV6-6 and TRBJ2-5; D possibly corresponds to TRBD1 (6 bases). The CDR3 has 12 amino acids. V was cut by 2 bases and J by 7 bases, with 8 bases left in between. The V gene's germline CDR1 is MNHNY and CDR2 SVGAGI (reference sequence). The CDR3 sequence: CASSYVGGTQYF. The CDR3 bases are TGTGCCAGCAGTTACGTAGGGGGGACCCAGTACTTC.

This clone was recorded once. The CDR3 region is CASSPAAQETQYF. As DNA, the CDR3 is TGTGCCAGCAGTCCCGCGGCCCAAGAGACCCAGTACTTC. The chain recombines TRBV28 with TRBJ2-5; no clear D gene. The ends were cut back, 5 bases at V and 1 base at J, with 8 bases in the middle. CDR1 and CDR2 from the germline V gene are MDHEN and SYDVKM. CDR3 length: 13 amino acids.